These 21 T cell receptor beta chains originate from one sample sequenced in a study of early T cells in non-severe SARS-CoV-2 infection. Using its own MiXCR run on the 5' RACE reads, TCRdb lists one record per CDR3 protein. The sample carries about 30,000 distinct CDR3 sequences, around 5.7% recorded once. What was sequenced was whole blood. The receptor source for this set is an adult who was a healthcare worker with PCR-confirmed SARS-CoV-2 infection or an uninfected control (not recorded which).

This clonotype has a count of ten or more. The rearrangement joins TRBV2 to TRBJ2-2; 7 positions match TRBD1. The length of the CDR3 is 13 residues. The V segment lost 9 bases and the J segment 2 bases; nucleotides outside the gene matches: 3. Germline V gene lookup returns CDR1 SNHLY and CDR2 FYNNEI. CDR3 region: CARGTANTGELFF. The CDR3 DNA follows: TGTGCCAGGGGGACAGCCAACACCGGGGAGCTGTTTTTT.

This clonotype appeared a few times. This rearrangement joins TRBV29-1 to TRBJ2-7; 8 nucleotides match TRBD1. The CDR3 is made up of 13 amino acids. Germline V lookup: CDR1 SQVTM, CDR2 ANQGSEA. V was clipped by 6 bases and J by 7 bases; unmatched bases: 11. CDR3 nucleotide sequence: TGCAGCGTCCGACAGGGGACGCTGGGGGAGCAGTACTTC. Protein product: CSVRQGTLGEQYF.

V is TRBV2 and J is TRBJ1-3; weak D call: TRBD1 (5 bases). The V and J ends lost 6 bases and 4 bases respectively, with 10 bases between them. Germline CDR1 reads SNHLY; CDR2 reads FYNNEI. The CDR3 runs 13 residues. The CDR3 protein is CASRQDTGNTIYF. As DNA, the CDR3 is TGTGCCAGCAGACAGGACACCGGAAACACCATATATTTT.

V is TRBV7-2 and J is TRBJ1-4; 7 bases match TRBD1. The CDR3 has 14 amino acids. Germline V gene lookup returns CDR1 SGHTA and CDR2 FQGNSA. CDR3 sequence reads: CVNSERQGDEKLFF. DNA of the CDR3: TGTGTCAACAGCGAGAGACAGGGTGATGAAAAACTGTTTTTT.

At least ten counts were recorded for this clonotype. This chain links TRBV6-1 with TRBJ1-6; 7 nucleotides agree with TRBD1. V lost 0 bases to trimming and J lost 13 bases; unmatched junction nucleotides: 9. Looked up from germline, CDR1 is MNHNS and CDR2 is SASEGT. This CDR3 has 15 residues. The chain's CDR3 is CASSEADRPLMPLHF. The DNA of the CDR3 is TGTGCCAGCAGTGAAGCGGACAGGCCGCTTATGCCCCTCCACTTT.

This clonotype was observed many times. The chain is built from TRBV5-6 and TRBJ2-7, with D unclear. This CDR3 region has 13 residues. Germline V gene lookup returns CDR1 SGHDT and CDR2 YYEEEE. V dropped 2 bases and J dropped 2 bases, with 8 bases sitting between them. CDR3 nucleotides: TGTGCCAGCAGCTTACGGATGGCCTACGAGCAGTACTTC. Translated: CASSLRMAYEQYF.

The chain recombines TRBV18 with TRBJ2-7, with D unresolved. V lost 0 bases and J 3 bases, leaving 6 bases between the germline ends. Germline V gene sequence: CDR1 KGHSH, CDR2 LQKENI. CDR3 length equals 13 residues. CDR3 sequence reads: CASSPPGSYEQYF. The CDR3 DNA reads TGTGCCAGCTCACCACCGGGCAGCTACGAGCAGTACTTC.

The rearrangement links TRBV7-8 to TRBJ2-1, with 9 bases identical to TRBD2. The CDR3 is made up of 16 amino acids. J was trimmed by 6 bases and V by 3 bases; bases with no gene match: 9. Germline CDR1 SGHVS, CDR2 FQNEAQ. CDR3 in DNA: TGTGCCAGCAGCTTTCCCGGCGGGGGGGCGTTCAATGAGCAGTTCTTC. This codes for CASSFPGGGAFNEQFF. Full variable domain (missing parts from reference TRBV7-8 and TRBJ2-1): GAGVSQSPRYKVAKRGQDVALRCDPISGHVSLFWYQQALGQGPEFLTYFQNEAQLDKSGLPSDRFFAERPEGSVSTLKIQRTQQEDSAVYLCASSFPGGGAFNEQFFGPGTRLTVL.

The V call is TRBV7-2, the J call TRBJ2-7; D not resolved. The V and J ends lost 3 bases and 4 bases respectively, with 10 bases between them. This CDR3 comprises 13 residues. Germline V gene sequence: CDR1 SGHTA, CDR2 FQGNSA. CDR3 bases: TGTGCCAGCAGCTTTAACCCATCTTACGAGCAGTACTTC. Its translation: CASSFNPSYEQYF.

This clonotype was counted ten times or more. V is TRBV10-3 and J is TRBJ1-6; 8 nucleotides align to TRBD1. V shed 6 bases, J shed 13 bases, and the junction held 20 bases outside the gene matches. The CDR3 loop spans 17 amino acids. The germline CDR1 and CDR2 sequences are ENHRY and SYGVKD. The CDR3 DNA reads TGTGCCATCAGCGCGAACGACCGGGACAGGCGTTCCTCTCCCCTCCACTTT. Translated: CAISANDRDRRSSPLHF.

This clonotype was picked up many times. This chain connects TRBV6-2 or TRBV6-3 to TRBJ2-7; no clear D. This CDR3 region has 14 residues. The germline V gene has CDR1 MNHEY and CDR2 SVGEGT. V was shortened by 6 bases and J by 0 bases, with 12 bases between the two germline ends. The CDR3 sequence is CASRELRHSYEQYF. For the CDR3, the DNA is TGTGCCAGCAGAGAGCTTAGACACTCCTACGAGCAGTACTTC.

This clonotype occurred many times. This chain joins TRBV5-6 and TRBJ2-1; TRBD1 agrees at 8 bases. Germline CDR1 is SGHDT and CDR2 is YYEEEE. The CDR3 spans 13 residues. V lost 0 bases to trimming and J lost 16 bases; unmatched junction nucleotides: 9. The CDR3 loop is CASSLESGQGTFF. For the CDR3, the DNA is TGTGCCAGCAGCTTGGAGTCAGGACAGGGTACCTTCTTC.

The chain recombines TRBV4-2 with TRBJ2-3; possible D gene TRBD2, 5 bases. Germline V CDR1 and CDR2: LGHNA, YNFKEQ. Trimming removed 3 bases at V and 1 base at J, with 17 bases between. The CDR3 is made up of 17 amino acids. The CDR3 sequence is CASSQNGEGPGTDTQYF. CDR3 bases: TGTGCCAGCAGCCAGAACGGGGAAGGTCCTGGCACAGATACGCAGTATTTT.

This clonotype has only a few counts. J is TRBJ1-2 and V is TRBV19; D is ambiguous. Germline CDR1 LNHDA, CDR2 SQIVND (reference sequence). Between the trimmed V and J ends, which lost 3 bases and 4 bases, there was a span of 12 bases. The CDR3 length is 14 residues. CDR3 region: CASSIRTNSYGYTF. CDR3 sequence (DNA): TGTGCCAGTAGTATTCGGACGAATTCCTATGGCTACACCTTC. Full variable domain (remainder filled in from reference TRBV19 and TRBJ1-2): DGGITQSPKYLFRKEGQNVTLSCEQNLNHDAMYWYRQDPGQGLRLIYYSQIVNDFQKGDIAEGYSVSREKKESFPLTVTSAQKNPTAFYLCASSIRTNSYGYTFGSGTRLTVV.

This clonotype has a handful of counts. The J gene is TRBJ1-4, the V gene TRBV11-2; 9 nucleotides agree with TRBD1. The CDR3 is made up of 15 amino acids. V dropped 3 bases and J dropped 7; count of bases not matched to a gene: 6. Germline CDR1 reads SGHAT; CDR2 reads FQNNGV. CDR3 sequence: CASSLGTGGTEKLFF. DNA for the CDR3: TGTGCCAGCAGCTTGGGTACAGGGGGCACTGAAAAACTGTTTTTT.

This clonotype was seen at least ten times. CDR3 loop: CASSRDRGNTEAFF. The DNA for the CDR3 is TGTGCCAGCAGCCGAGACAGAGGGAACACTGAAGCTTTCTTT. The chain links TRBV4-2 to TRBJ1-1, with D tentatively TRBD1 (5 bases). This CDR3 comprises 14 residues. The germline V gene encodes CDR1 LGHNA and CDR2 YNFKEQ. Trimming took 4 bases from V and 1 from J, leaving 10 bases between them.

Many counts were recorded for this clonotype. This chain links TRBV3-1 with TRBJ2-3; D is undetermined. Germline-derived CDR1 and CDR2 are LGHDT and YNNKEL (reference sequence). There are 17 residues in the CDR3. V dropped 3 bases and J dropped 0 bases, with 16 bases sitting between them. The CDR3 DNA sequence: TGTGCCAGCAGCCATCGAACAGTAAGTTTTAGCACAGATACGCAGTATTTT. Translated: CASSHRTVSFSTDTQYF.

This clonotype was seen repeatedly, ten times or more. The gene calls are TRBV5-1 and TRBJ2-7; the D gene is possibly TRBD2 (5 bases). Trimming took off 0 bases at V and 3 bases at J, with 13 bases between the two ends. In germline, CDR1 is SGHRS, CDR2 YFSETQ. This CDR3 comprises 15 residues. The CDR3 nucleotides are TGCGCCAGCAGCTTGGTGGCCGGAGGAAACTACGAGCAGTACTTC. Residues: CASSLVAGGNYEQYF.

This clonotype was counted at least ten times. V is TRBV7-2 and J is TRBJ2-7, with D unresolved. V lost 5 bases and J lost 3, with 11 bases in between. The CDR3 is 13 amino acids. Germline V gene lookup returns CDR1 SGHTA and CDR2 FQGNSA. The CDR3 nucleotides read TGTGCCAGCAGCCGCAGCCGTGACTACGAGCAGTACTTC. Translating gives CASSRSRDYEQYF. Supplemented by reference TRBV7-2 and TRBJ2-7, the full variable domain reads GAGVSQSPSNKVTEKGKDVELRCDPISGHTALYWYRQSLGQGLEFLIYFQGNSAPDKSGLPSDRFSAERTGGSVSTLTIQRTQQEDSAVYLCASSRSRDYEQYFGPGTRLTVT.

This clonotype was recorded many times. This chain joins TRBV20-1 and TRBJ2-7; D may be TRBD2 (5 bases). The germline V gene has CDR1 DFQATT and CDR2 SNEGSKA (reference sequence). V gave up 3 bases and J gave up 6 bases, with 18 bases separating them. The CDR3 is made up of 14 amino acids. The CDR3 DNA reads as TGCAGTGCTAGTACGCTACAGACGAGGGTCGAGCAGTACTTC. It specifies CSASTLQTRVEQYF.

This clonotype appeared many times. V is TRBV7-2 and J is TRBJ2-5, with a weak D call TRBD1 (6 bases). The CDR3 runs to 16 residues. Trimming cost V 1 base and J 5 bases, with 17 bases left between them. The V gene's germline CDR1 is SGHTA and CDR2 FQGNSA. The CDR3 DNA sequence: TGTGCCAGCAGCTTAGGACTTCAAGGGGGTTTGGAGACCCAGTACTTC. Protein: CASSLGLQGGLETQYF.